Given below is one TCR beta chain in context. Its antigen is as yet unknown. This CDR3 has 16 amino acids. Germline V gene sequence: CDR1 MNHNY, CDR2 SVGAGI (reference sequence). The germline V and J ends were trimmed by 8 bases and 0 bases, with 16 bases remaining between them. The data were taken from a study of T cell responses to AZD1222 COVID-19 vaccine. General observations from the study: Reportedly, nearly half the spike-specific TCRs target unmutated variant regions. Spike regions recognized by vaccine-associated CD4 TCRs spanned the protein, led by 160-218 and 743-854.

Sequencing was performed with immunoSEQ multiplex PCR; in TCRdb, only in-frame clones are kept and a portion is missing. Counted here are about 150,000 clones, roughly 94% occurring once; the ten biggest clones make up over 0.95%. The V gene is TRBV6-6, the J gene TRBJ1-4; D unclear. The specimen was peripheral blood, collected on day 0 of AZD1222 vaccination. This TCR came from an adult in good health. The CDR3 bases are TGTGCCAGCCAAGCACGACGAGCCGCAACTAATGAAAAACTGTTTTTT. It yields the protein CASQARRAATNEKLFF.